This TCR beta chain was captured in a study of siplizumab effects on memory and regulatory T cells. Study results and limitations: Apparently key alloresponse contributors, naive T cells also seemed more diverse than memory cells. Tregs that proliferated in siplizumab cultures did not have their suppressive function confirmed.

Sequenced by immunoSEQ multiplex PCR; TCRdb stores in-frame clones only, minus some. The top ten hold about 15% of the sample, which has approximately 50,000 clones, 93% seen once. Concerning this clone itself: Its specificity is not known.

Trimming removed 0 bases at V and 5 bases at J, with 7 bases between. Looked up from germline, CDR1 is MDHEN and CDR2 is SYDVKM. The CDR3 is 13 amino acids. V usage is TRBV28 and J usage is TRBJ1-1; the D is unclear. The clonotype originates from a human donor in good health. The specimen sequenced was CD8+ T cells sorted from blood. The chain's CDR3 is CASSLWGGTEAFF. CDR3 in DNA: TGTGCCAGCAGTTTATGGGGAGGAACTGAAGCTTTCTTT. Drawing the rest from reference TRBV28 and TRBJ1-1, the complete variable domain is DVKVTQSSRYLVKRTGEKVFLECVQDMDHENMFWYRQDPGLGLRLIYFSYDVKMKEKGDIPEGYSVSREKKERFSLILESASTNQTSMYLCASSLWGGTEAFFGQGTRLTVV.